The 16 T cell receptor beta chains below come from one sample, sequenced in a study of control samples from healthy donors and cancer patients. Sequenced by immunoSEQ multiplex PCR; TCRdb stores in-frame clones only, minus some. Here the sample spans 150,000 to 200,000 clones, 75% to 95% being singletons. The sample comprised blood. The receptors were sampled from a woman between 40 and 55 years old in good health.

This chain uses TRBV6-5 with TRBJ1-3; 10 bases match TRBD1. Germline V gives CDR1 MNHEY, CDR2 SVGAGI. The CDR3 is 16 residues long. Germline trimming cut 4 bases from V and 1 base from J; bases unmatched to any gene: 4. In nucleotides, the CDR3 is TGTGCCAGCAGTTGGGGACAGGGGTATTCTGGAAACACCATATATTTT. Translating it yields CASSWGQGYSGNTIYF.

CDR3 loop: CASSLEARNTEAFF. For the CDR3, the DNA is TGCGCCAGCAGCTTGGAGGCCCGGAACACTGAAGCTTTCTTT. This sequence joins TRBV5-1 and TRBJ1-1; D unresolved. The CDR3 runs 14 residues. Trimming pared 0 bases from V and 1 base from J, leaving 7 bases between. Germline V gene data show CDR1 as SGHRS and CDR2 as YFSETQ.

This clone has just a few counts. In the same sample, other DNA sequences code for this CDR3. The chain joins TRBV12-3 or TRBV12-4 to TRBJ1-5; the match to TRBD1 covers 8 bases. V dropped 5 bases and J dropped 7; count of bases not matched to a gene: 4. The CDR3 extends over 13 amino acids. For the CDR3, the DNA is TGTGCCAGCAGTCCGACAGGGGTCCAGCCCCAGCATTTT. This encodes CASSPTGVQPQHF.

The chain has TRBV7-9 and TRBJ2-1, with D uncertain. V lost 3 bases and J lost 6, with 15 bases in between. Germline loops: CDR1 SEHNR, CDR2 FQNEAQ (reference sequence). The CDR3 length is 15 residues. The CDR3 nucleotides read TGTGCCAGCAGCTTGGGAAAAATCAGCGCCAATGAGCAGTTCTTC. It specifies CASSLGKISANEQFF.

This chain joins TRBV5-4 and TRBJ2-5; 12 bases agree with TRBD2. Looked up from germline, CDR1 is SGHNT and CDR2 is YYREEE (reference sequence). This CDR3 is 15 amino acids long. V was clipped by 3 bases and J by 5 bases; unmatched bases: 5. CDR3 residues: CASSSLAGGLETQYF. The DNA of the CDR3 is TGTGCCAGCAGCTCTCTAGCGGGGGGGCTGGAGACCCAGTACTTC.

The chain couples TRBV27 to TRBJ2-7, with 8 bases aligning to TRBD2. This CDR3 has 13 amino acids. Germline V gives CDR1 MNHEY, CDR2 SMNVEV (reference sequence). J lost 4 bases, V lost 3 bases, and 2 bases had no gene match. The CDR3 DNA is TGTGCCAGCAGTTTTGCGGGGGGTTACGAGCAGTACTTC. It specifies CASSFAGGYEQYF.

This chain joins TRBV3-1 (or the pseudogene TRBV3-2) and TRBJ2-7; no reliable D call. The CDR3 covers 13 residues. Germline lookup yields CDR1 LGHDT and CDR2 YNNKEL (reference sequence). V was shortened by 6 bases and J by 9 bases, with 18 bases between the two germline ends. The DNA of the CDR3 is TGTGCCAGCAGTCCCTCAAATGACATCAGGCAGTACTTC. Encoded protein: CASSPSNDIRQYF.

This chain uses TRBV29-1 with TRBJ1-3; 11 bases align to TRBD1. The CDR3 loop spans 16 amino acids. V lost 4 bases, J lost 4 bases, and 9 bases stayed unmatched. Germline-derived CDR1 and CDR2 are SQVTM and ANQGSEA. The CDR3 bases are TGCAGCGTTGCGCGGACAGGGGGCGTCGGAGGAAACACCATATATTTT. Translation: CSVARTGGVGGNTIYF.

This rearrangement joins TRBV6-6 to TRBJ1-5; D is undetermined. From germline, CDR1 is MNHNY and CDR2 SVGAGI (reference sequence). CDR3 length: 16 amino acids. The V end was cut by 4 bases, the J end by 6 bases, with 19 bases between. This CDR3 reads CASSSRWAGSGQPQHF. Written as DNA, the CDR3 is TGTGCCAGCAGTTCTCGGTGGGCTGGGTCGGGTCAGCCCCAGCATTTT.

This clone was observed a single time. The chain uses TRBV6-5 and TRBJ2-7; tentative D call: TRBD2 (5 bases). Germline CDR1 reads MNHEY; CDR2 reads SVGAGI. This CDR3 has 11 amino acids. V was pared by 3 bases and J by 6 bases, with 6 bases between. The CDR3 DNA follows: TGTGCCAGCAGTTATGGGAGCGAGCAGTACTTC. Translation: CASSYGSEQYF.

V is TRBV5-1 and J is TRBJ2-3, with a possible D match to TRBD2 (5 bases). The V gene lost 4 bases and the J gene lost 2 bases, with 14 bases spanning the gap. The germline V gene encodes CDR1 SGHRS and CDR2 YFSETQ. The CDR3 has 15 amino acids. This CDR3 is CASSKDGIYTDTQYF. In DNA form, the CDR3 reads TGCGCCAGCAGCAAGGACGGGATTTACACAGATACGCAGTATTTT.

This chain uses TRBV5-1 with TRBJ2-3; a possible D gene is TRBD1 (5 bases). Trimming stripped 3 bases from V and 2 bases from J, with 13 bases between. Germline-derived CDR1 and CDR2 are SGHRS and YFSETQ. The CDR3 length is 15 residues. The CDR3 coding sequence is TGCGCCAGCAGCTCCGTGGGGCCCATCACAGATACGCAGTATTTT. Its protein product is CASSSVGPITDTQYF.

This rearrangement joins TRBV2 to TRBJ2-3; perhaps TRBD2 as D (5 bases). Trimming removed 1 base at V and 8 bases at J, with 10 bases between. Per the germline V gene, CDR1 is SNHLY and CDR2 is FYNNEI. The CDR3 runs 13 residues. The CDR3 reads CASSEGHEGTQYF. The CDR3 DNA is TGTGCCAGCAGTGAAGGACACGAGGGTACGCAGTATTTT.

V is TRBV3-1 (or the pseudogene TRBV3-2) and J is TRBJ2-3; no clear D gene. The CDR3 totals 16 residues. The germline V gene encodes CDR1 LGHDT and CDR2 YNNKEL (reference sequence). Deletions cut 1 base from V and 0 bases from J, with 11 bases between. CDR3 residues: CASSQVGPPSTDTQYF. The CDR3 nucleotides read TGTGCCAGCAGCCAAGTAGGGCCCCCCAGCACAGATACGCAGTATTTT.

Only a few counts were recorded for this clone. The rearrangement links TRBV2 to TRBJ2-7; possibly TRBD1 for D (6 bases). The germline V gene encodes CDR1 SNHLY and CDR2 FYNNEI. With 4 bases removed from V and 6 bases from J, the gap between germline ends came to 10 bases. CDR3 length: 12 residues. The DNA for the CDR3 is TGTGCCAGCAGTGTCAGGGGACGCGAGCAGTACTTC. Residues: CASSVRGREQYF. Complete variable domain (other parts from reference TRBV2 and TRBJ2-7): EPEVTQTPSHQVTQMGQEVILRCVPISNHLYFYWYRQILGQKVEFLVSFYNNEISEKSEIFDDQFSVERPDGSNFTLKIRSTKLEDSAMYFCASSVRGREQYFGPGTRLTVT.

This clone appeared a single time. The CDR3 bases are TGTGCCAGCAGCCAAGGCGCTCCGACAGGGAACACCGGGGAGCTGTTTTTT. Encoded protein: CASSQGAPTGNTGELFF. The chain has TRBV14 and TRBJ2-2; possibly TRBD1 for D (6 bases). The V end was cut by 1 base, the J end by 1 base, with 13 bases between. In germline, CDR1 is SGHDN, CDR2 FVKESK. The CDR3 runs 17 residues. The full variable domain, in which reference TRBV14 and TRBJ2-2 provide the parts outside the CDR3, is EAGVTQFPSHSVIEKGQTVTLRCDPISGHDNLYWYRRVMGKEIKFLLHFVKESKQDESGMPNNRFLAERTGGTYSTLKVQPAELEDSGVYFCASSQGAPTGNTGELFFGEGSRLTVL.